Each of the 18 T cell receptor beta chains below was sequenced from the same sample in a study of graft-versus-host responses after intestinal transplantation. These receptors are not linked to any known antigen. Profiling relied on immunoSEQ multiplex PCR, and the TCRdb table lists in-frame clones only, not all of them. The repertoire holds 84,000 or so clones, approximately 92% seen once, with around 1.1% in the top ten. The source material was unstimulated CD8+ T cells sorted from spleen or lymph node cells, sampled before transplant. The receptors here all came from a human donor who was the organ donor for an intestinal transplant.

This sequence joins TRBV5-6 and TRBJ2-7; 9 positions match TRBD1. CDR3 length equals 16 residues. Germline loops: CDR1 SGHDT, CDR2 YYEEEE. J gave up 2 bases and V 0 bases, and 6 bases lay outside the gene matches. CDR3 sequence reads: CASSLGGTGLAYEQYF. CDR3 nucleotide sequence: TGTGCCAGCAGCTTGGGGGGGACAGGGCTGGCCTACGAGCAGTACTTC.

V usage is TRBV28 and J usage is TRBJ2-1; D perhaps matches TRBD2 (6 bases). V was trimmed by 6 bases and J by 2 bases, leaving 14 bases between them. The CDR3 is 15 amino acids. CDR1 MDHEN and CDR2 SYDVKM come from the germline V gene. CDR3 loop: CASSLTGTPYNEQFF. The CDR3 nucleotides read TGTGCCAGCAGCCTAACCGGGACTCCCTACAATGAGCAGTTCTTC. Complete variable domain (other parts from reference TRBV28 and TRBJ2-1): DVKVTQSSRYLVKRTGEKVFLECVQDMDHENMFWYRQDPGLGLRLIYFSYDVKMKEKGDIPEGYSVSREKKERFSLILESASTNQTSMYLCASSLTGTPYNEQFFGPGTRLTVL.

This chain links TRBV30 with TRBJ1-4; 10 bases line up with TRBD1. Germline V lookup: CDR1 GTSNPN, CDR2 SVGIG (reference sequence). This CDR3 contains 15 residues. J lost 6 bases, V lost 4 bases, and 8 bases had no gene match. CDR3 nucleotide sequence: TGTGCCTGGAACACCGGACAGGGGGGGTATGAAAAACTGTTTTTT. Protein sequence: CAWNTGQGGYEKLFF. Full variable domain (remainder filled in from reference TRBV30 and TRBJ1-4): SQTIHQWPATLVQPVGSPLSLECTVEGTSNPNLYWYRQAAGRGLQLLFYSVGIGQISSEVPQNLSASRPQDRQFILSSKKLLLSDSGFYLCAWNTGQGGYEKLFFGSGTQLSVL.

V and J are TRBV9 and TRBJ1-5; 10 positions agree with TRBD1. From germline, CDR1 is SGDLS and CDR2 YYNGEE. J was trimmed by 5 bases and V by 0 bases; bases with no gene match: 8. This CDR3 region has 17 residues. CDR3 coding DNA: TGTGCCAGCAGCGTAGCCCTGGGGACAGGGGAGGATCAGCCCCAGCATTTT. Translating it yields CASSVALGTGEDQPQHF.

The chain is built from TRBV14 and TRBJ2-2; weak D call: TRBD2 (5 bases). Germline V gene data show CDR1 as SGHDN and CDR2 as FVKESK. Between the trimmed V and J ends, which lost 5 bases and 1 base, there was a span of 5 bases. The CDR3 consists of 13 residues. CDR3 bases: TGTGCCAGCAGCGGAGGGAACACCGGGGAGCTGTTTTTT. As protein: CASSGGNTGELFF.

The chain has TRBV5-6 and TRBJ2-5; tentative D call: TRBD1 (6 bases). Trimming shortened V by 1 base and J by 5 bases, and 9 bases separated the two germline ends. CDR1 and CDR2 (germline): SGHDT, YYEEEE. The CDR3 length is 13 residues. CDR3 bases: TGTGCCAGCAGCTTGACAGGGCGGGAGACCCAGTACTTC. Translated, it gives CASSLTGRETQYF.

This chain joins TRBV4-3 and TRBJ2-7; perhaps TRBD2 as D (7 bases). V lost 1 base and J lost 4, with 14 bases in between. The CDR3 is 15 residues long. The V gene's germline CDR1 is LGHNA and CDR2 YSLEER. The CDR3 here is CASSQGEGERYEQYF. DNA for the CDR3: TGCGCCAGCAGCCAAGGGGAGGGGGAGAGGTACGAGCAGTACTTC.

The chain joins TRBV29-1 to TRBJ1-1, with D possibly matching TRBD1 (5 bases). Germline lookup yields CDR1 SQVTM and CDR2 ANQGSEA. V was trimmed by 8 bases and J by 2 bases, leaving 15 bases between them. This CDR3 has 13 amino acids. CDR3 region: CSSDGGVNTEAFF. CDR3 DNA sequence: TGCAGCTCCGACGGGGGAGTAAACACTGAAGCTTTCTTT.

The chain joins TRBV10-3 to TRBJ2-1; D is undetermined. Germline assignment: CDR1 ENHRY and CDR2 SYGVKD. Trimming removed 10 bases from V and 0 bases from J, with 16 bases in between. The CDR3 length is 15 residues. The CDR3 sequence is CATRKVASSYNEQFF. The CDR3 DNA sequence: TGTGCCACGAGGAAGGTTGCTAGCTCCTACAATGAGCAGTTCTTC.

The CDR3 DNA sequence: TGTGCCACCAGCAGAGAACCCCAGGTCCAGTACTTC. Its translation: CATSREPQVQYF. The V and J genes are TRBV15 and TRBJ2-5; unclear D gene. CDR1 LNHNV and CDR2 YYDKDF come from the germline V gene (reference sequence). The V gene lost 0 bases and the J gene lost 10 bases, with 9 bases spanning the gap. The CDR3 spans 12 residues.

The CDR3: CASSPSAGTLYTEAFF. Written as DNA, the CDR3 is TGTGCCAGCTCACCATCAGCGGGGACTCTATACACTGAAGCTTTCTTT. J is TRBJ1-1 and V is TRBV18; a weak D match, TRBD1 (5 bases). The CDR3 totals 16 residues. Germline V lookup: CDR1 KGHSH, CDR2 LQKENI. V was trimmed by 2 bases and J by 3 bases, leaving 16 bases between them. The entire variable domain, with the rest obtained from reference TRBV18 and TRBJ1-1, is as follows: NAGVMQNPRHLVRRRGQEARLRCSPMKGHSHVYWYRQLPEEGLKFMVYLQKENIIDESGMPKERFSAEFPKEGPSILRIQQVVRGDSAAYFCASSPSAGTLYTEAFFGQGTRLTVV.

The J gene is TRBJ2-3, the V gene TRBV15, with unresolved D. CDR1 is LNHNV, CDR2 YYDKDF, per germline (reference sequence). The CDR3 loop spans 15 amino acids. V was pared by 4 bases and J by 0 bases, with 11 bases between. CDR3 sequence: CATSTAGISTDTQYF. For the CDR3, the DNA is TGTGCCACCAGCACCGCCGGTATTAGCACAGATACGCAGTATTTT. The full variable domain, in which reference TRBV15 and TRBJ2-3 provide the parts outside the CDR3, is DAMVIQNPRYQVTQFGKPVTLSCSQTLNHNVMYWYQQKSSQAPKLLFHYYDKDFNNEADTPDNFQSRRPNTSFCFLDIRSPGLGDTAMYLCATSTAGISTDTQYFGPGTRLTVL.

The chain is built from TRBV6-5 and TRBJ1-1; D possibly corresponds to TRBD1 (5 bases). Germline V CDR1 and CDR2: MNHEY, SVGAGI. The V and J ends lost 6 bases and 1 base respectively, with 9 bases between them. The CDR3 runs to 13 residues. CDR3 loop: CASRPQGNTEAFF. CDR3 DNA sequence: TGTGCCAGCAGGCCTCAGGGGAACACTGAAGCTTTCTTT.

V and J are TRBV5-5 and TRBJ1-3; perhaps TRBD1 as D (5 bases). V was shortened by 0 bases and J by 2 bases, with 6 bases between the two germline ends. The CDR3 is 14 amino acids. Germline V gene sequence: CDR1 SGHKS, CDR2 YYEKEE (reference sequence). CDR3 sequence reads: CASSLGGAGNTIYF. CDR3 in DNA: TGTGCCAGCAGCTTGGGGGGCGCTGGAAACACCATATATTTT. Using reference TRBV5-5 and TRBJ1-3 for the parts outside the CDR3, the full variable domain is DAGVTQSPTHLIKTRGQQVTLRCSPISGHKSVSWYQQVLGQGPQFIFQYYEKEERGRGNFPDRFSARQFPNYSSELNVNALLLGDSALYLCASSLGGAGNTIYFGEGSWLTVV.

This clone was seen only once. The chain carries TRBV27 and TRBJ2-3, with a weak D call TRBD2 (5 bases). Trimming cost V 2 bases and J 1 base, with 10 bases left between them. Germline values: CDR1 MNHEY, CDR2 SMNVEV (reference sequence). The CDR3 spans 15 residues. This CDR3 reads CASSLMGDGTDTQYF. CDR3 bases: TGTGCCAGCAGTTTAATGGGAGATGGCACAGATACGCAGTATTTT.

This chain connects TRBV19 to TRBJ2-7; 7 bases are shared with TRBD1. The germline gives CDR1 LNHDA, CDR2 SQIVND (reference sequence). The V and J ends lost 6 bases and 2 bases, in that order; junction bases with no gene match: 7. The CDR3 contains 14 residues. The CDR3 DNA follows: TGTGCCAGTAGGCCCTTTCAGGGGGCCTACGAGCAGTACTTC. Amino acids: CASRPFQGAYEQYF.

A few counts support this clone. The CDR3 DNA reads as TGCAGCGTTGAGAATTATGACTGGGGCTACACCTTC. It yields the protein CSVENYDWGYTF. The chain joins TRBV29-1 to TRBJ1-2; D gene unclear. Germline CDR1 reads SQVTM; CDR2 reads ANQGSEA. The CDR3 runs 12 residues. Trimming left V 3 bases short and J 8 bases short, with 13 bases between.

The J gene is TRBJ2-7, the V gene TRBV5-6; possibly TRBD1 for D (5 bases). This CDR3 spans 14 amino acids. CDR1 and CDR2 from the germline V gene are SGHDT and YYEEEE. V was pared by 4 bases and J by 3 bases, with 14 bases between. The CDR3 loop reads CASSLGDSFYEQYF. The CDR3 nucleotides read TGTGCCAGCAGCCTTGGTGACAGCTTCTACGAGCAGTACTTC.